A selection of T cell receptor beta chains follows, all from one sample in a study of CD8+ T cells in alopecia areata. The protocol was immunoSEQ multiplex PCR, while the TCRdb copy is restricted to in-frame clones and leaves out a portion. The table has under 300,000 clones, 67% seen once; the top ten hold approximately 1.2%. Specimen: CD4+ T cells sorted from blood, collected at week 0. These receptor sequences come from a human donor with alopecia areata. The conserved cysteine and the conserved F or W are not part of the CDR3 here. The order of the fields is V gene, J gene, D gene, CDR3 protein. The D gene is left open where the match is weak.

V: TRBV15; J: TRBJ2-5; D: TRBD2; CDR3: ATSPDRSGRKTQY
V: TRBV5-1; J: TRBJ2-5; D: TRBD1; CDR3: ASSDGQGSQETQY
V: TRBV7-9; J: TRBJ2-3; D: NA; CDR3: ASSTRTDLQ
V: TRBV7-8; J: TRBJ2-7; D: TRBD2; CDR3: ASSLGSGGPYEQY
V: TRBV29-1; J: TRBJ2-3; D: NA; CDR3: SVQGGTQY
V: TRBV5-4; J: TRBJ2-3; D: TRBD2; CDR3: ASSRGGQTDTQY
V: TRBV29-1; J: TRBJ2-3; D: TRBD2; CDR3: SARGSGGSGGTDTQY
V: TRBV5-1; J: TRBJ2-6; D: NA; CDR3: ASSLEASGANVLT
V: TRBV30; J: TRBJ2-5; D: NA; CDR3: AWGGLQETQY
V: TRBV30; J: TRBJ2-1; D: NA; CDR3: AWSATRGYNEQF
V: TRBV29-1; J: TRBJ2-3; D: NA; CDR3: SVLQGSSTDTQY
V: TRBV25-1; J: TRBJ2-5; D: NA; CDR3: ASSETEYQETQY
V: TRBV4-2; J: TRBJ2-5; D: NA; CDR3: ASSQDQGSSETQY
V: TRBV6-5; J: TRBJ2-7; D: NA; CDR3: ASSYLGSYEQY
V: TRBV2; J: TRBJ1-5; D: NA; CDR3: ASTPTGGNQPQH
V: TRBV11-2; J: TRBJ2-3; D: NA; CDR3: ASSLTSGQPTDTQY
V: TRBV29-1; J: TRBJ2-7; D: NA; CDR3: SGLQDGTYEQY
V: TRBV9; J: TRBJ2-6; D: NA; CDR3: ASSVDGGGRVLT
V: TRBV25-1; J: TRBJ2-5; D: NA; CDR3: ASRDHTDQETQY
V: TRBV30; J: TRBJ2-1; D: TRBD2; CDR3: AWSVTSGLYNEQF
V: TRBV30; J: TRBJ2-7; D: NA; CDR3: AWSSPFEQY
V: TRBV29-1; J: TRBJ2-5; D: NA; CDR3: SAAPQVDGRETQY
V: TRBV4-1; J: TRBJ2-3; D: NA; CDR3: ASSQSPGDSAPPDTQY
V: TRBV9; J: TRBJ2-3; D: NA; CDR3: ASSTSGLRQDTQY
V: TRBV2; J: TRBJ1-3; D: NA; CDR3: ASSDGFGNTIY
V: TRBV27; J: TRBJ2-3; D: NA; CDR3: ASSFPRQY
V: TRBV5-6; J: TRBJ2-3; D: NA; CDR3: ASSLDAVGDTQY
V: TRBV7-9; J: TRBJ2-3; D: NA; CDR3: ASSLERGTDTQY
V: TRBV7-8; J: TRBJ2-1; D: NA; CDR3: ASSLGTANNEQF
V: TRBV7-2; J: TRBJ2-1; D: NA; CDR3: ASSLKRTEGLSYNEQF
V: TRBV7-2; J: TRBJ2-7; D: NA; CDR3: ASSFTGIDYEQY
V: TRBV5-1; J: TRBJ2-1; D: NA; CDR3: ASSFSGPLNEQF
V: TRBV6-6; J: TRBJ2-6; D: NA; CDR3: ASHRGSGANVLT
V: TRBV6-5; J: TRBJ1-5; D: TRBD1; CDR3: ASSDRGNQPQH
V: TRBV10-3; J: TRBJ2-7; D: NA; CDR3: AISETYEQY
V: TRBV10-3; J: TRBJ2-3; D: TRBD1; CDR3: AISQQGPTDTQY
V: TRBV30; J: TRBJ1-2; D: TRBD1; CDR3: AWRGDRDVSGYT
V: TRBV5-4; J: TRBJ2-3; D: TRBD2; CDR3: ASSSAAAGADTQY
V: TRBV30; J: TRBJ2-1; D: TRBD2; CDR3: AWSVTSGGAYEQF
V: TRBV27; J: TRBJ2-5; D: NA; CDR3: ASSFSGETQY
V: TRBV30; J: TRBJ2-2; D: TRBD2; CDR3: AWSVFGGAVGELF
V: TRBV27; J: TRBJ1-2; D: NA; CDR3: ATKGGNNYGYT
V: TRBV6-1; J: TRBJ1-2; D: NA; CDR3: ASFIPGYGYT
V: TRBV9; J: TRBJ2-5; D: NA; CDR3: ASSVGGQQETQY
V: TRBV11-2; J: TRBJ2-7; D: NA; CDR3: ASTTPGLYEQY
V: TRBV29-1; J: TRBJ1-2; D: NA; CDR3: SVPPGQSRGGYT
V: TRBV30; J: TRBJ1-2; D: NA; CDR3: AWSVTGRSYGYT
V: TRBV5-1; J: TRBJ1-3; D: NA; CDR3: ASSLGDPGNTIY
V: TRBV9; J: TRBJ2-7; D: TRBD1; CDR3: ASSPQLRDRGGEQY
V: TRBV23-1; J: TRBJ2-5; D: NA; CDR3: PLPPGRETQY
V: TRBV29-1; J: TRBJ2-5; D: TRBD1; CDR3: SVERDRGAETQY
V: TRBV7-9; J: TRBJ2-3; D: TRBD2; CDR3: ASSLEPGLPDTQY
V: TRBV7-2; J: TRBJ2-5; D: NA; CDR3: ASSLVVGQETQY
V: TRBV29-1; J: TRBJ2-5; D: TRBD1; CDR3: SLLPGTGALETQY
V: TRBV5-4; J: TRBJ2-4; D: NA; CDR3: ASSSLTEAKNIQY